The 17 T cell receptor beta chains reported below all come from one sample, sequenced in a study of blood T cell repertoires in COVID-19. Measured with immunoSEQ multiplex PCR; TCRdb has only the in-frame clones, and not every one. The repertoire includes about 250,000 clones, more than 80% of them detected once, and 3% sits in the top ten. The specimen sequenced was peripheral blood. The receptors stem from a woman in her 30s with active or convalescent COVID-19.

This chain connects TRBV5-1 to TRBJ2-3; 8 bases are a match to TRBD2. CDR3 size: 15 residues. V was clipped by 6 bases and J by 0 bases; unmatched bases: 6. Germline lookup yields CDR1 SGHRS and CDR2 YFSETQ. The DNA for the CDR3 is TGCGCCAGCAAGGTAGCGGGGATTAGCACAGATACGCAGTATTTT. This sequence encodes CASKVAGISTDTQYF.

The chain uses TRBV2 and TRBJ1-5, with TRBD1 matching 9 bases. Trimming at V came to 7 bases and at J to 0 bases, leaving 4 bases not matched to a gene. The CDR3 covers 15 residues. CDR1 is SNHLY and CDR2 is FYNNEI in the germline V gene. The CDR3 spells CASKPDRGSNQPQHF. The DNA for the CDR3 is TGTGCCAGCAAGCCGGACAGGGGTAGCAATCAGCCCCAGCATTTT.

V gene TRBV18 combines with J gene TRBJ1-1; weak D call: TRBD1 (6 bases). CDR3 length: 13 amino acids. Germline CDR1 reads KGHSH; CDR2 reads LQKENI. V lost 3 bases and J 7 bases, leaving 12 bases between the germline ends. This CDR3 reads CASSPVGQIEAFF. In nucleotides, the CDR3 is TGTGCCAGCTCACCCGTCGGACAGATTGAAGCTTTCTTT.

The chain carries TRBV12-2 and TRBJ2-3; TRBD2 is the table's D call, not checked against the DNA. TRBV12-2 is given as a pseudogene. The CDR3 extends over 16 amino acids. The CDR3 DNA reads as TGTGCAAGTCGCTACCTTAGCGGGGCCAGCACAGATACGCAGTATTTT. Its translation: CASRYLSGASTDTQYF.

The chain combines TRBV28 with TRBJ1-2; 10 bases agree with TRBD1. The V gene end was trimmed by 3 bases and the J gene end by 5 bases; junction bases not matched to a gene: 3. Germline CDR1 reads MDHEN; CDR2 reads SYDVKM. The CDR3 runs 14 residues. Here the CDR3 DNA reads TGTGCCAGCAGTTTTCTGGACAGGGGGTATGGCTACACCTTC. Residues: CASSFLDRGYGYTF.

The CDR3 loop reads CASTRQGQIYEQYF. The DNA for the CDR3 is TGTGCCAGCACCCGTCAGGGCCAGATCTACGAGCAGTACTTC. The rearrangement joins TRBV6-5 to TRBJ2-7; TRBD1 is a possible D gene (5 bases). Germline V gene lookup returns CDR1 MNHEY and CDR2 SVGAGI. CDR3 length equals 14 residues. V gave up 7 bases and J gave up 3 bases, with 16 bases separating them.

This rearrangement joins TRBV12-3 or TRBV12-4 to TRBJ1-1; a weak D match, TRBD1 (5 bases). V was trimmed by 7 bases and J by 4 bases, leaving 7 bases between them. This CDR3 is 11 amino acids long. The CDR3 bases are TGTGCCAGCACCAGGGCCACTGAAGCTTTCTTT. It is translated as CASTRATEAFF.

The V and J genes are TRBV27 and TRBJ2-7; TRBD2 might be the D (5 bases). V lost 1 base, J lost 7 bases, and 8 bases lay in between. Germline values: CDR1 MNHEY, CDR2 SMNVEV (reference sequence). The CDR3 has 12 residues. The CDR3 sequence: CASSLLSGEQYF. The CDR3 bases are TGTGCCAGCAGTTTATTATCGGGGGAGCAGTACTTC.

The CDR3 region is CSVELRMNTEAFF. The CDR3, as DNA: TGCAGCGTTGAGCTACGAATGAACACTGAAGCTTTCTTT. The genes are TRBV29-1 and TRBJ1-1; D unresolved. Trimming shortened V by 3 bases and J by 0 bases, and 8 bases separated the two germline ends. The CDR3 has 13 residues. Germline CDR1 and CDR2: SQVTM and ANQGSEA.

With regard to this clone: The junction differs from germline at one of its ends, possibly a read error. The gene calls are TRBV4-3 and TRBJ1-3; D unclear. Germline-derived CDR1 and CDR2 are LGHNA and YSLEER. There are 13 residues in the CDR3. The CDR3 protein is CASSQEGGGPYVF. Written as DNA, the CDR3 is TGCGCCAGCAGCCAAGAAGGAGGAGGGCCCTATGTTTTT.

V usage is TRBV6-6 and J usage is TRBJ2-2; no firm D call. CDR3 size: 14 residues. Germline CDR1 is MNHNY and CDR2 is SVGAGI (reference sequence). The V end lost 3 bases, the J end lost 5 bases, and 10 bases lay between the germline ends. As DNA, the CDR3 is TGTGCCAGCAGTTATTTAGTTGAGACCGGGGAGCTGTTTTTT. Amino acids: CASSYLVETGELFF.

With regard to this clone: One end of the junction varies from germline; a read error may be responsible. The rearrangement links TRBV6-2 or TRBV6-3 to TRBJ2-7; 9 nucleotides match TRBD1. The CDR3 has 11 residues. Germline CDR1 is MNHEY and CDR2 is SVGEGT. The chain's CDR3 is CASSQGTGHTF. The CDR3 nucleotides read TGTGCCAGCAGTCAAGGGACAGGGCACACCTTC.

The CDR3 nucleotides read TGTGCCAGTAGTATAGCCCAGGGCGGCGAAAAACTGTTTTTT. Residues: CASSIAQGGEKLFF. The chain uses TRBV19 and TRBJ1-4; D may be TRBD1 (5 bases). There are 14 residues in the CDR3. The V end was cut by 1 base, the J end by 8 bases, with 11 bases between. Germline V gene sequence: CDR1 LNHDA, CDR2 SQIVND (reference sequence).

The chain joins TRBV5-1 to TRBJ2-1; 8 bases are shared with TRBD2. V trimming: 4 bases; J trimming: 6 bases; junction bases outside the gene matches: 6. This CDR3 has 14 amino acids. Germline loops: CDR1 SGHRS, CDR2 YFSETQ. The CDR3 sequence: CASSPLAGSNEQFF. Here the CDR3 DNA reads TGCGCCAGCAGCCCATTAGCGGGGAGCAATGAGCAGTTCTTC.

This chain joins TRBV19 and TRBJ1-1; TRBD1 might be the D (5 bases). The CDR3 loop spans 13 amino acids. CDR1 and CDR2 from the germline V gene are LNHDA and SQIVND (reference sequence). V was trimmed by 3 bases and J by 7 bases, leaving 12 bases between them. Here the CDR3 DNA reads TGTGCCAGTAGTATTCAGCCAGACAGTGAAGCTTTCTTT. Translation: CASSIQPDSEAFF.

This clone has just one count. This rearrangement joins TRBV7-9 to TRBJ2-7, with 13 bases fitting TRBD2. There are 18 residues in the CDR3. With 9 bases clipped from V and 0 bases from J, the junction kept 14 bases outside the gene matches. Germline V lookup: CDR1 SEHNR, CDR2 FQNEAQ (reference sequence). CDR3 sequence: CASGRGTSGVLASYEQYF. CDR3 nucleotide sequence: TGTGCCAGTGGACGAGGGACTAGCGGGGTCCTAGCCTCCTACGAGCAGTACTTC.

V usage is TRBV4-1 and J usage is TRBJ1-2; 8 nucleotides match TRBD1. The CDR3 covers 16 residues. J was trimmed by 4 bases and V by 2 bases; bases with no gene match: 9. Germline loops: CDR1 MGHRA, CDR2 YSYEKL. CDR3 nucleotide sequence: TGCGCCAGCAGCCAACAGGGGGCGCAGAATTCCTATGGCTACACCTTC. It codes for CASSQQGAQNSYGYTF.